This T cell receptor (beta chain) originates from a study of graft-versus-host responses after intestinal transplantation. Whole-study context: Every one of the recipients received anti-thymocyte globulin induction and afterwards took tacrolimus and steroids for about 3 years.

A note on this clone: The target antigen is unknown.

The method was immunoSEQ multiplex PCR; TCRdb's version includes in-frame clones alone and lacks a portion of them. The top ten clones hold 2% to 3% of a sample with 70,000 to 75,000 clones, 89% of them seen once. Trimming cost V 3 bases and J 6 bases; bases outside gene matches: 3. The CDR3 runs 13 residues. Germline CDR1 reads LNHDA; CDR2 reads SQIVND (reference sequence). This TCR derives from a human donor who received an intestinal transplant. The chain uses TRBV19 and TRBJ1-1; 8 nucleotides align to TRBD1. The material was unstimulated CD8+ T cells sorted from spleen or lymph node cells, obtained before intestinal transplant. CDR3 in DNA: TGTGCCAGTAGTATGACAGGGGTGGCTGAAGCTTTCTTT. Residues: CASSMTGVAEAFF.